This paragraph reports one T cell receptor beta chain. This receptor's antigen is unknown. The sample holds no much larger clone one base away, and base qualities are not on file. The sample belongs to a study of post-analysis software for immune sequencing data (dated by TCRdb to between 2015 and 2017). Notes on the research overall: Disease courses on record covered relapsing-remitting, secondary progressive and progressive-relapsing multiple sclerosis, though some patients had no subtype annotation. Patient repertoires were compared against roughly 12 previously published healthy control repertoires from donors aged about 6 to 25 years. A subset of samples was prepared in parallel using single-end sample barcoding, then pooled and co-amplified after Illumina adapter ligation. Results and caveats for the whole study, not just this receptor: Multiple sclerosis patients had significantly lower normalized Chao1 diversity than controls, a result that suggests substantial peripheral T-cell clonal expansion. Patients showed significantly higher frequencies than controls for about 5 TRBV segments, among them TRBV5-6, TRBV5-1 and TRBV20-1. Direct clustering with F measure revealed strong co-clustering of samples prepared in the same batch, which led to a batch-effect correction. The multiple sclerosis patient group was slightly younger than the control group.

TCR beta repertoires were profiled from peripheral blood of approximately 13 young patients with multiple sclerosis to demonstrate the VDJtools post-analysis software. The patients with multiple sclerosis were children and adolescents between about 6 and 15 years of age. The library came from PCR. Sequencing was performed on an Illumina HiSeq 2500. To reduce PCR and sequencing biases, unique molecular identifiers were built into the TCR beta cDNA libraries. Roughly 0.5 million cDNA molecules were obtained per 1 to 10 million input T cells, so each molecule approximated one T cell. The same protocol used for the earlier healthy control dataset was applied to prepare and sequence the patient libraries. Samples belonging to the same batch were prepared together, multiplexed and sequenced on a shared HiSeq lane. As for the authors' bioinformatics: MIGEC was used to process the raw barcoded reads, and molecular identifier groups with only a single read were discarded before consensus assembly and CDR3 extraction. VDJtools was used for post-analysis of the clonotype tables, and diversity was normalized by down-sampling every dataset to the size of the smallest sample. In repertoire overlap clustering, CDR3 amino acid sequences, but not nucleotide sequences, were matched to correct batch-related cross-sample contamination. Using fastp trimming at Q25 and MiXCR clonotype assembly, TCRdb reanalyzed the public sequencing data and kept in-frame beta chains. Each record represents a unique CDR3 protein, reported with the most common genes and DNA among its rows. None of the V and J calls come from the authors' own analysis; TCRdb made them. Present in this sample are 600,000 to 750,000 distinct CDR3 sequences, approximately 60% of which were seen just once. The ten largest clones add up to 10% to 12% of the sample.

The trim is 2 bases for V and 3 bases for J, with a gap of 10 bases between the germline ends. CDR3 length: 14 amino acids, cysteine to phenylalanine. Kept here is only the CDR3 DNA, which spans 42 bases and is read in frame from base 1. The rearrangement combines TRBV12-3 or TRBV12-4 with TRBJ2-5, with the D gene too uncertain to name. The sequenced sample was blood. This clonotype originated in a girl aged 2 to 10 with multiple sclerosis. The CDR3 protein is CASSLSSTEETQYF. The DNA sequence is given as TGTGCCAGCAGTTTAAGTTCGACGGAAGAGACCCAGTACTTC.